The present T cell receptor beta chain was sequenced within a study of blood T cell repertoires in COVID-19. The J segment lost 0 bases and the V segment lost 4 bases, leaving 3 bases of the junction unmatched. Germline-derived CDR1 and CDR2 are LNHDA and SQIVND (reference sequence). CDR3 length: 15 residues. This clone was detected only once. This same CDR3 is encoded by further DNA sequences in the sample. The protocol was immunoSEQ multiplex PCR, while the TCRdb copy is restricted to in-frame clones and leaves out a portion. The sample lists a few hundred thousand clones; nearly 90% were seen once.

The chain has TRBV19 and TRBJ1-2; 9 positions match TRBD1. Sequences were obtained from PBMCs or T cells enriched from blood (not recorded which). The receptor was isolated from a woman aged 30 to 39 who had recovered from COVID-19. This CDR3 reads CASSTGQGTNYGYTF. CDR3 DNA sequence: TGTGCCAGTAGTACCGGACAGGGGACTAACTATGGCTACACCTTC.